This T cell receptor (beta chain) was found in a study of CD8 T cells in ankylosing spondylitis. Trimming removed 8 bases at V and 0 bases at J, with 14 bases between. The CDR3 loop spans 14 amino acids. From germline, CDR1 is LGHNA and CDR2 YSLEER. Study observations and caveats: One TCR beta motif, made up of roughly 8 highly homologous variants, appeared characteristic of ankylosing spondylitis blood.

A note on this clonotype: The antigen remains unidentified.

A single record per CDR3 protein comes from TCRdb applying MiXCR to the 5' RACE reads. The sample yields 500,000 or so distinct CDR3 sequences, about 5.2% seen once. The J gene is TRBJ2-7, the V gene TRBV4-3; D unclear. The TCR was taken from a male donor with ankylosing spondylitis. What was sequenced was blood, either unsorted or a sorted T cell fraction (not recorded which). The CDR3 region is CASAPQTGSYEQYF. CDR3 in DNA: TGCGCCAGCGCTCCCCAGACCGGCTCCTACGAGCAGTACTTC.